This T cell receptor beta chain was obtained from a study of human T cells and chemical hapten exposure. Study-wide results and caveats: Donors had alopecia, so their immune response may differ from healthy people's. The formation of large CDR3 similarity clusters by expanded TCRs significantly exceeded that of controls.

Unique molecular identifiers were linked by the library to individual cDNA molecules. Via MiXCR, TCRdb re-called the RACE reads, giving one row per CDR3 protein. The sample consists of approximately 90,000 distinct CDR3 sequences, 8.5% of them appearing once. The CDR3 consists of 14 residues. CDR1 is MNHEY, CDR2 SVGAGI, per germline. The V segment lost 6 bases and the J segment 4 bases; nucleotides outside the gene matches: 7. This clonotype was recorded at least ten times. Antigen specificity is unknown. Indicated time point: pre-sensitization, week 0. Treatment: therapeutic diphenylcyclopropenone sensitization with weekly scalp DPC.

The receptor was isolated from a man aged 35 to 55 with alopecia areata. Some clones in this sample may be carry-over from other donors' samples. The V call is TRBV6-5, the J call TRBJ2-5, with 8 nucleotides matching TRBD1. The material was whole blood, obtained in connection with sensitization to the hapten diphenylcyclopropenone (DPC). For the CDR3, the DNA is TGTGCCAGCAGCAAGAGGACAGGGATAGAGACCCAGTACTTC. Protein product: CASSKRTGIETQYF.